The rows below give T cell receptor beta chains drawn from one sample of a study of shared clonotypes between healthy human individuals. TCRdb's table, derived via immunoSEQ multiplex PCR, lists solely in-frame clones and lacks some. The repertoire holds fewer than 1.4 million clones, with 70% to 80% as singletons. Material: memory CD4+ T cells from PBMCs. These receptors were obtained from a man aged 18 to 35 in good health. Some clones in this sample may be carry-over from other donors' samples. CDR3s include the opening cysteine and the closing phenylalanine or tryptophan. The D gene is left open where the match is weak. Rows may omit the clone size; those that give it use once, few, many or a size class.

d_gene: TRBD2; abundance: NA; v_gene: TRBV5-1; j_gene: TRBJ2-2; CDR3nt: TGCGCCAGCAGCCCAACGACTAGCTTTGTCGGGGAGCTGTTTTTT; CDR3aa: CASSPTTSFVGELFF
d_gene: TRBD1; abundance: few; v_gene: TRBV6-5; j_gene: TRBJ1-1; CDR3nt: TGTGCCACAGGGGGGGCGGTAAGAACTGAAGCTTTCTTT; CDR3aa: CATGGAVRTEAFF
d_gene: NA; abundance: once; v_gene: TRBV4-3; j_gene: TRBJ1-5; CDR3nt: TGCGCCAGCAGCCAAGATGGGGGGCCCCAGCATTTT; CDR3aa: CASSQDGGPQHF
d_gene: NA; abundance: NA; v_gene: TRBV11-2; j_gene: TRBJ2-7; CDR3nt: TGTGCCAGCAGTGACTACGAGCAGTACTTC; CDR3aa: CASSDYEQYF
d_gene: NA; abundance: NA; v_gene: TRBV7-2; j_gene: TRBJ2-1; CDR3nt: TGTGCCAGCAGCTTATTGGGCTCCTACAATGAGCAGTTCTTC; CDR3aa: CASSLLGSYNEQFF
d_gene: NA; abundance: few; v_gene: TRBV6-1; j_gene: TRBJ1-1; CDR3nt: TGTGCCAGCAGTGAGTTCGGGGGGAGGAACACTGAAGCTTTCTTT; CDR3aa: CASSEFGGRNTEAFF
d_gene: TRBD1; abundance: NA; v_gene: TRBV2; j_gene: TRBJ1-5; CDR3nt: TGTGCCAACGGGAGGACAGGGGGCAATCAGCCCCAGCATTTT; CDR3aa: CANGRTGGNQPQHF
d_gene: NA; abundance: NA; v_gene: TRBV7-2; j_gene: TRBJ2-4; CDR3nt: TGTGCCAGCAGCCGTTTGCAGGGGTCCTCCAAAAACATTCAGTACTTC; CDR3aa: CASSRLQGSSKNIQYF
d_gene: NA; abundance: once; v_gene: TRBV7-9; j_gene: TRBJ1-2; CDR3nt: TGTGCCAGCAGCGGCGGGCAGGGTGGAGGCTACACCTTC; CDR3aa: CASSGGQGGGYTF
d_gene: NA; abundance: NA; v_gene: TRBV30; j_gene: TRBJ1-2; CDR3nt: TGTGCCTGGAGTAGGAGGGCAGGGCAAGGCTACACCTTC; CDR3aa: CAWSRRAGQGYTF
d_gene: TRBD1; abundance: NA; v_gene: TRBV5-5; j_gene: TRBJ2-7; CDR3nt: TGTGCCAGCAGCAGCCGGGACAGGGGCTACGAGCAGTACTTC; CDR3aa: CASSSRDRGYEQYF
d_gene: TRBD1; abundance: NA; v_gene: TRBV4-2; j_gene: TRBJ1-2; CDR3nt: TGTGCCAGCAGCCAAATAAGTGATTTCGTGACAGGGGCGAACTATGGCTACACCTTC; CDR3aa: CASSQISDFVTGANYGYTF
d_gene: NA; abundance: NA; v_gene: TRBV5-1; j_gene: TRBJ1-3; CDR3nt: TGCGCCAGCAGCTTGGCAGGGGTTGGAAACACCATATATTTT; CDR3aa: CASSLAGVGNTIYF
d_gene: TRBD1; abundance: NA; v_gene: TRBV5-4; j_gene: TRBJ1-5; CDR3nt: TGTGCCAGCAGCGGGGGACAGGATCAGCCCCAGCATTTT; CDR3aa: CASSGGQDQPQHF
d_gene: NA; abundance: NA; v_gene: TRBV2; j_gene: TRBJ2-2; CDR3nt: TGTGCCTCCAAGGGGCTAACGAACACCGGGGAGCTGTTTTTT; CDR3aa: CASKGLTNTGELFF
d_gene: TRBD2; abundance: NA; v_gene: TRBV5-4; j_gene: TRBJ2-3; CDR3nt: TGTGCCAGCAGCATCTTAGCGGGAGGGCCTGGAGATACGCAGTATTTT; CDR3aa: CASSILAGGPGDTQYF
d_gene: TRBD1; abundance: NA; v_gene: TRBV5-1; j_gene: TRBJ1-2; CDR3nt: TGCGCCAGCAGCCCCGGACAGGGGGCGAGTTGGGTAGGCTTTGGCTACACCTTC; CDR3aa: CASSPGQGASWVGFGYTF
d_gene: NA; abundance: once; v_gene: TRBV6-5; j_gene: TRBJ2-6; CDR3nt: TGTGCCAGCAGTTACTCGATTTACTCTGGGGCCAACGTCCTGACTTTC; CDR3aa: CASSYSIYSGANVLTF
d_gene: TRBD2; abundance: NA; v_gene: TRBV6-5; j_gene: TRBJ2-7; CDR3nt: TGTGCCAGCAGGCCGACTAGCGGGGGTTATGAGCAGTACTTC; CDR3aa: CASRPTSGGYEQYF
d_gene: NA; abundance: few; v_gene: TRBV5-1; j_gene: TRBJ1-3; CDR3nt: TGCGCCAGCCCCCTCCCCCCAGGGGAAAACACCATATATTTT; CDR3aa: CASPLPPGENTIYF
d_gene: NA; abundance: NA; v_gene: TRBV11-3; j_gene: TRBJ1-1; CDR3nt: TGTGCCAGCAGCTTAGAGTCGGGGACTGAAGCTTTCTTT; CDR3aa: CASSLESGTEAFF
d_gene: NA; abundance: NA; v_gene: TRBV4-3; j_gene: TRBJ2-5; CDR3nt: TGCGCCAGCAGCCAAGATCTAGGAGGGGGCGAGAGGACCCAGTACTTC; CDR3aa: CASSQDLGGGERTQYF
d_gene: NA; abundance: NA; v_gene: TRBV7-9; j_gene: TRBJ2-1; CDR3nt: TGTGCCAGCAGCTTAGGAGTAACAGATTACAATGAGCAGTTCTTC; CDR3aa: CASSLGVTDYNEQFF
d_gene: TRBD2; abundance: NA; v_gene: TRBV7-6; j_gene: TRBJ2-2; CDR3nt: TGTGCCAGCAGCCCAGGACTAGCAGTCGCGAACACCGGGGAGCTGTTTTTT; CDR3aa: CASSPGLAVANTGELFF
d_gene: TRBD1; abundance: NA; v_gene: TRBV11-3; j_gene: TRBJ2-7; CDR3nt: TGTGCCAGCAGCTCCGGACAGGGGGTTCCCTACGAGCAGTACTTC; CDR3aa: CASSSGQGVPYEQYF
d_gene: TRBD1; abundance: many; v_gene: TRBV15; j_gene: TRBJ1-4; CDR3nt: TGTGCCACCAGCAGTCAGCCGACAGGGACTAATGAAAAACTGTTTTTT; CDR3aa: CATSSQPTGTNEKLFF
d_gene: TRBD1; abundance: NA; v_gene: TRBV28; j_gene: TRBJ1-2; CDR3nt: TGTGCCAGCAGTCTCCCCTCTCGGGACAGGGGGCAGAATGGCTACACCTTC; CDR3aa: CASSLPSRDRGQNGYTF
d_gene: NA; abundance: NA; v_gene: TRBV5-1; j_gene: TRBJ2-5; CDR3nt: TGCGCCAGCAGCTTGGTGCTGACTCAAGAGACCCAGTACTTC; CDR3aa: CASSLVLTQETQYF
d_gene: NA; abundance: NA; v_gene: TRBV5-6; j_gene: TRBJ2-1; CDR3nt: TGTGCCAGCAGCTTGGGTGCCTGGGGAATGTACAATGAGCAGTTCTTC; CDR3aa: CASSLGAWGMYNEQFF
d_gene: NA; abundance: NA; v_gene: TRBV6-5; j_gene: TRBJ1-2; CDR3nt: TGTGCCAGCAGCTTTGTAGGGTATGGCTACACCTTC; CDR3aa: CASSFVGYGYTF
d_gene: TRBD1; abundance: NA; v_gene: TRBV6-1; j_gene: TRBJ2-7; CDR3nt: TGTGCCAGCAGTGGCCCGACAGGGGGCTCATACGAGCAGTACTTC; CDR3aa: CASSGPTGGSYEQYF
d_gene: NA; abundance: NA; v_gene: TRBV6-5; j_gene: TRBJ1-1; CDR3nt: TGTGCCAGCAGTTCCCGCCCAGCTATGAACACTGAAGCTTTCTTT; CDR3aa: CASSSRPAMNTEAFF
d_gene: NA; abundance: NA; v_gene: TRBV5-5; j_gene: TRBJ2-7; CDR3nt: TGTGCCAGCAGCTTTGGCCCAGCGTCCTCCTACGAGCAGTACTTC; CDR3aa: CASSFGPASSYEQYF
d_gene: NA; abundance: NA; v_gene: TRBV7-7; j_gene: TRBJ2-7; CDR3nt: TGTGCCAGCAGCTTAGATCAGGGTCAAGAGCAGTACTTC; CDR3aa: CASSLDQGQEQYF
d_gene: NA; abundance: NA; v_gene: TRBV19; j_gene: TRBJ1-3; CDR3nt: TGTGCCAGTACCGGGACATTTTCTGGAAACACCATATATTTT; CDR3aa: CASTGTFSGNTIYF
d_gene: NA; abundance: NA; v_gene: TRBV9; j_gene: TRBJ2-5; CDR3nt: TGTGCCAGCAGCATCTTGACCGGGACGGGACTCCAAGAGACCCAGTACTTC; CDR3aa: CASSILTGTGLQETQYF
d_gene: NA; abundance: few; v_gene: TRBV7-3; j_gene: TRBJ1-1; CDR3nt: TGTGCCAGCACCGAGGGGCGGGGGAACACTGAAGCTTTCTTT; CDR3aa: CASTEGRGNTEAFF
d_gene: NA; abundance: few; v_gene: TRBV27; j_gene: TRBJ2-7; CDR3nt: TGTGCCAGCAGCTCTTACAGGGGGGGCTCCTACGAGCAGTACTTC; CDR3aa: CASSSYRGGSYEQYF
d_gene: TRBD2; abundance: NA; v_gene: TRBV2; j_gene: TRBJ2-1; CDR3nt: TGTGCCAGCACCAAAAGTTGGGTCCTAGCGGGGGGTTCCTACAATGAGCAGTTCTTC; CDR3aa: CASTKSWVLAGGSYNEQFF
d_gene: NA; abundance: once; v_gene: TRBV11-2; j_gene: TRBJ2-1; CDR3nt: TGTGCCAGCAGCTTGGGAAATACATACCAGTTCTTC; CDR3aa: CASSLGNTYQFF
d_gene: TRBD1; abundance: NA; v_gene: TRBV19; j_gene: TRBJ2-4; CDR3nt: TGTGCCAGTAGTACCCGGGACAGATTGAACATTCAGTACTTC; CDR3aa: CASSTRDRLNIQYF
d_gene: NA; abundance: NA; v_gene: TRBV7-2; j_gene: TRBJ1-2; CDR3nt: TGTGCCAGCAGCTTCAGGGACCTGAGGGGCTACACCTTC; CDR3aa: CASSFRDLRGYTF
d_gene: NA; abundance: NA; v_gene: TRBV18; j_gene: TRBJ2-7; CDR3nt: TGTGCCAGCTCACCACCGTCAGGGTCCTACGAGCAGTACTTC; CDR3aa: CASSPPSGSYEQYF
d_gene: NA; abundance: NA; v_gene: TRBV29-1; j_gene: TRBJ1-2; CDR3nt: TGCAGCGTTGGGGCCGACTATGGCTACACCTTC; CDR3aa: CSVGADYGYTF
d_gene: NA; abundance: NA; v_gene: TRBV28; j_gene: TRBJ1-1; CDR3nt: TGTGCCAGCACCAAACAGACCCCCCCTGAAGCTTTCTTT; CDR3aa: CASTKQTPPEAFF